The entry below gives a single T cell receptor beta chain sequence along with its context. The source of the sample is a study of blood T cell repertoires in COVID-19. Study summary: The samples span acute and convalescent COVID-19 from the United States, Italy and Spain. PBMCs, B-cell-depleted T cells, or T cells were the source of the cDNA or gDNA that made up the material.

Original processing notes: Amplification from reference gene primers served as the basis for estimated nucleated cell counts. Using immunoSEQ multiplex PCR, the repertoire was profiled, and TCRdb retains in-frame clones only, with some absent. The D gene and trimming were derived from the DNA, and the V and J assignments and clone size from that table. The sample includes about 140,000 clones, around 86% of them seen just once. V lost 2 bases and J lost 3; bases outside the gene matches: 1. The CDR3 spans 14 residues. Germline V gene lookup returns CDR1 KGHSH and CDR2 LQKENI. The sample taken for sequencing was peripheral blood. The clonotype was recovered from a human donor in a cohort sampled during active COVID-19. This chain joins TRBV18 and TRBJ2-1, with 7 bases matching TRBD2. DNA for the CDR3: TGTGCCAGCTCACCAAGGACTAGCTACAATGAGCAGTTCTTC. Translating gives CASSPRTSYNEQFF.